A selection of T cell receptor beta chains follows, all from one sample in a study of human T cells and chemical hapten exposure. TCRdb reprocessed the RACE reads with MiXCR, giving one entry per CDR3 protein. The repertoire holds around 57,000 distinct CDR3 sequences, with 11% as singletons. The sample here was whole blood, taken in connection with sensitization to the hapten diphenylcyclopropenone (DPC). Every receptor here comes from a middle-aged woman with alopecia areata. Some clones in this sample may be carry-over from other donors' samples. The CDR3 runs from the conserved cysteine through the conserved F or W. Each record gives: clone size, J gene, V gene, D gene, CDR3 protein, CDR3 DNA. The D gene is left open where the match is weak. Clone size is shown for a subset of rows, as once, few, many or a class of expanded clone.

.,TRBJ1-1,TRBV12-3/TRBV12-4,TRBD1,CASSLGQANTEAFF,TGTGCCAGCAGTTTGGGACAGGCGAACACTGAAGCTTTCTTT
few,TRBJ1-5,TRBV15,.,CATSRDRAGNQPQHF,TGTGCCACCAGCAGAGATAGGGCAGGGAATCAGCCCCAGCATTTT
many,TRBJ2-7,TRBV7-9,.,CASSLGHSYEQYF,TGTGCCAGCAGCTTAGGACATTCCTACGAGCAGTACTTC
few,TRBJ1-1,TRBV5-8,.,CASRVVILNTEAFF,TGTGCCAGCAGGGTGGTCATTTTGAACACTGAAGCTTTCTTT
.,TRBJ2-7,TRBV21-1,.,CASSKGRSTIPSGSSYEQYF,TGTGCCAGCAGCAAAGGGCGAAGTACCATCCCCAGCGGATCCTCCTACGAGCAGTACTTC
few,TRBJ1-2,TRBV7-2,TRBD1,CASSSDRTGGYTF,TGTGCCAGCAGCTCGGACAGGACAGGAGGCTACACCTTC
few,TRBJ2-3,TRBV3-1,.,CASSHTGTQYF,TGTGCCAGCAGCCATACTGGTACGCAGTATTTT
few,TRBJ2-7,TRBV13,.,CASSPFGTSYEQYF,TGTGCCAGCAGCCCCTTTGGGACAAGCTACGAGCAGTACTTC
many,TRBJ2-6,TRBV6-2/TRBV6-3,.,CASTIESSGANVLTF,TGTGCCAGCACGATTGAGAGCTCTGGGGCCAACGTCCTGACTTTC
.,TRBJ2-7,TRBV20-1,.,CSARAVYEQYF,TGCAGTGCCAGAGCCGTCTACGAGCAGTACTTC
few,TRBJ2-1,TRBV6-2/TRBV6-3,.,CASSYGAGPYNEQFF,TGTGCCAGCAGTTACGGGGCGGGGCCTTACAATGAGCAGTTCTTC
many,TRBJ1-1,TRBV4-3,.,CASSQDGGGSEAFF,TGCGCCAGCAGCCAAGATGGAGGAGGGTCTGAAGCTTTCTTT
.,TRBJ2-2,TRBV2,TRBD1,CASSELGTDNTGELFF,TGTGCCAGCAGTGAATTGGGGACAGACAACACCGGGGAGCTGTTTTTT
many,TRBJ2-3,TRBV12-3/TRBV12-4,.,CAGTSGPLTDTQYF,TGTGCCGGTACCTCCGGGCCCCTCACAGATACGCAGTATTTT
few,TRBJ2-4,TRBV29-1,.,CSVEEGAKNIQYF,TGCAGCGTTGAAGAAGGAGCCAAAAACATTCAGTACTTC
many,TRBJ2-5,TRBV14,TRBD2,CASSQEAGGLQETQYF,TGTGCCAGCAGCCAAGAGGCGGGGGGACTCCAAGAGACCCAGTACTTC
many,TRBJ1-2,TRBV6-1,.,CASSELSYGYTF,TGTGCCAGCAGTGAACTCAGCTATGGCTACACCTTC